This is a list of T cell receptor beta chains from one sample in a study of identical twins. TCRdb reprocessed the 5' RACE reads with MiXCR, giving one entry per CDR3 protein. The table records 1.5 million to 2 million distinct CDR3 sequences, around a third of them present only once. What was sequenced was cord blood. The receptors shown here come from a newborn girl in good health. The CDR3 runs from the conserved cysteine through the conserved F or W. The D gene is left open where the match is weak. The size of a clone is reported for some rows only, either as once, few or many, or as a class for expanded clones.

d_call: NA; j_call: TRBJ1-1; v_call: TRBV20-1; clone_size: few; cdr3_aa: CSAREGAGEAFF; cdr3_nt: TGCAGTGCTAGAGAGGGGGCCGGTGAAGCTTTCTTT
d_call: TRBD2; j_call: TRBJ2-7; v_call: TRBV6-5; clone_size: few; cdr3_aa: CASSYSRGGRIYNEQYF; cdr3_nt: TGTGCCAGCAGTTACTCGAGGGGCGGGAGGATCTACAATGAGCAGTACTTC
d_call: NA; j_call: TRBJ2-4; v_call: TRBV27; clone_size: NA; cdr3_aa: CASSPADVSKNIQYF; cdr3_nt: TGTGCCAGCAGTCCAGCTGACGTATCCAAAAACATTCAGTACTTC
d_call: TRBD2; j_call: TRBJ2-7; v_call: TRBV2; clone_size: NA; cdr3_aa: CASSDGLVSYEQYF; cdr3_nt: TGTGCCAGCAGTGACGGACTAGTCTCCTACGAGCAGTACTTC
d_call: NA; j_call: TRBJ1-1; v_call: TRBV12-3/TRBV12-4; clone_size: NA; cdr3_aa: CASSLQGFAFF; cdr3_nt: TGTGCCAGCAGTTTACAAGGTTTCGCTTTCTTT
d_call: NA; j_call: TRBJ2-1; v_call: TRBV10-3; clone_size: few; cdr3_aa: CAILRGSSYNEQFF; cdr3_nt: TGTGCCATCCTTCGGGGGAGCTCCTACAATGAGCAGTTCTTC
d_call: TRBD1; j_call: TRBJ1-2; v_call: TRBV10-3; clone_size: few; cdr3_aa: CAISRTGGHYGYTF; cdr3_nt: TGTGCCATCAGTCGGACAGGGGGGCACTATGGCTACACCTTC
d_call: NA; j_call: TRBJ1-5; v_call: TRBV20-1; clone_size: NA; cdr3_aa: CSVWGGADQPQHF; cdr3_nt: TGCAGTGTTTGGGGGGGGGCCGATCAGCCCCAGCATTTT
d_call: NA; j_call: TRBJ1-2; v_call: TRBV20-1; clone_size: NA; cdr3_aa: CSARGAHRSGYTF; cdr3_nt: TGCAGTGCTAGAGGGGCCCATAGGAGTGGCTACACCTTC
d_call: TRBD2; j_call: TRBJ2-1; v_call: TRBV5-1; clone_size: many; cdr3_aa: CASSLKLAGLNEQFF; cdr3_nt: TGCGCCAGCAGCTTGAAACTAGCGGGGCTCAATGAGCAGTTCTTC
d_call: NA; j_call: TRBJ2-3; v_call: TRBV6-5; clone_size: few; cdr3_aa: CASSYYRDTSTDTQYF; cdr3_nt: TGTGCCAGCAGTTACTATCGCGACACCAGCACAGATACGCAGTATTTT
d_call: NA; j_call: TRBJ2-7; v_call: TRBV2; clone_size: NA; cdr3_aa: CASREERVPYEQYF; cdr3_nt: TGTGCCAGCAGGGAGGAGAGGGTCCCCTACGAGCAGTACTTC
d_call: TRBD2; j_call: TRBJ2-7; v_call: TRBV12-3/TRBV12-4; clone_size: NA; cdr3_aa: CASSPSGGAPYNEQYF; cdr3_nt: TGTGCCAGCAGTCCCAGCGGGGGGGCCCCCTACAATGAGCAGTACTTC
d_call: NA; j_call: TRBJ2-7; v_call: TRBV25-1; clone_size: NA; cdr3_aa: CASSELGGGTYEQYF; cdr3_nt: TGTGCCAGCAGTGAATTAGGAGGCGGTACCTACGAGCAGTACTTC
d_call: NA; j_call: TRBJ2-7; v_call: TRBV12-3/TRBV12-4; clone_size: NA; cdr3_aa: CASSFSGHYEQYF; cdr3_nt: TGTGCCAGCAGTTTTAGCGGACACTACGAGCAGTACTTC
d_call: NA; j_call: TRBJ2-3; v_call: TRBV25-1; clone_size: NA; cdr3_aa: CASSGEGGASDTQYF; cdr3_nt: TGTGCCAGCAGTGGCGAGGGGGGGGCGTCAGATACGCAGTATTTT
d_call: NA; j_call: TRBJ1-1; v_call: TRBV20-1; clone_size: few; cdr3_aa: CSASRGSNTEAFF; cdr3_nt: TGCAGTGCTAGCAGGGGATCGAACACTGAAGCTTTCTTT
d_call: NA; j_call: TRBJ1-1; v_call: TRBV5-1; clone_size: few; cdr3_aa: CASSPTTVNTEAFF; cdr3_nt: TGCGCCAGCAGCCCCACGACAGTGAACACTGAAGCTTTCTTT
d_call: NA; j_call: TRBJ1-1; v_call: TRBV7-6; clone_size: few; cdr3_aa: CASSPVRRMNTEAFF; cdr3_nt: TGTGCCAGCAGCCCCGTCCGACGTATGAACACTGAAGCTTTCTTT
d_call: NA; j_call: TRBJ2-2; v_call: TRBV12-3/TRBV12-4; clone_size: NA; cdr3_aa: CASRQPPASGTGELFF; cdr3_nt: TGTGCCAGCAGACAACCCCCGGCCTCGGGCACCGGGGAGCTGTTTTTT
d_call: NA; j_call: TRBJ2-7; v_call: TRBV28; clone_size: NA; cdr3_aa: CASRAGTGEQYF; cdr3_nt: TGTGCCAGCAGAGCGGGTACAGGGGAGCAGTACTTC
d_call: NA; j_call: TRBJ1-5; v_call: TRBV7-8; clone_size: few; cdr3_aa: CASSLVGGHQPQHF; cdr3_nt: TGTGCCAGCAGCTTAGTTGGTGGGCATCAGCCCCAGCATTTT
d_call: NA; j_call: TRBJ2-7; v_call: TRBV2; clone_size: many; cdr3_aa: CASSERQSYEQYF; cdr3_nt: TGTGCCAGCAGTGAACGACAGTCCTACGAGCAGTACTTC
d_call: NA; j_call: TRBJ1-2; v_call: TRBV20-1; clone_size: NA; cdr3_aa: CSANGGYDYGYTF; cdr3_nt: TGCAGTGCTAATGGGGGGTATGACTATGGCTACACCTTC
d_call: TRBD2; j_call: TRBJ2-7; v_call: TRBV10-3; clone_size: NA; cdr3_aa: CAILTRTGTRIYEQYF; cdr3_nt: TGTGCCATCCTTACAAGAACCGGGACTAGGATCTACGAGCAGTACTTC
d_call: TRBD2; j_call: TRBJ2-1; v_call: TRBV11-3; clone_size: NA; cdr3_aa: CASSSSGTTSTEQFF; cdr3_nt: TGTGCCAGCAGCTCGTCCGGGACTACCTCCACGGAGCAGTTCTTC
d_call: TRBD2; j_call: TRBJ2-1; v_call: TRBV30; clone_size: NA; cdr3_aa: CAWSVQRTRPNEQFF; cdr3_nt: TGTGCCTGGAGTGTACAAAGGACTAGACCCAATGAGCAGTTCTTC
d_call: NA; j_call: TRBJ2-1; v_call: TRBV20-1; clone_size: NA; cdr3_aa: CSASAGFYNEQFF; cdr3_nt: TGCAGTGCTAGTGCTGGGTTCTACAATGAGCAGTTCTTC
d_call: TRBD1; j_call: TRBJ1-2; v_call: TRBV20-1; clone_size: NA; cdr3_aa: CSARGRDRETNYGYTF; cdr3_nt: TGCAGTGCCCGAGGGAGAGACAGGGAAACTAACTATGGCTACACCTTC
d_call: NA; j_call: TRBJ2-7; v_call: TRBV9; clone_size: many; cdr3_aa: CASSVEEQSVLSPYEQYF; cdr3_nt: TGTGCCAGCAGCGTAGAGGAACAGTCAGTCCTAAGCCCCTACGAGCAGTACTTC
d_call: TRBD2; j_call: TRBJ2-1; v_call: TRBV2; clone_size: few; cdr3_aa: CASSEATGGPRNEQFF; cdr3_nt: TGTGCCAGCAGTGAAGCAACGGGAGGGCCAAGGAATGAGCAGTTCTTC
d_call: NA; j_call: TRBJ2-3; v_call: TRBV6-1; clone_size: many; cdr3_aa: CASSARVGRDTQYF; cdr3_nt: TGTGCCAGCAGTGCCCGCGTGGGACGTGATACGCAGTATTTT
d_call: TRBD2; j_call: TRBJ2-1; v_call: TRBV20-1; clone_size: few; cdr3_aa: CSARSLASGSGRAYNEQFF; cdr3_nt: TGCAGTGCTAGGAGTTTGGCTAGCGGGAGTGGAAGGGCCTACAATGAGCAGTTCTTC
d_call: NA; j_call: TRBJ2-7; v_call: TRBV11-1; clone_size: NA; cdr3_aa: CASSLGTSNYNEQYF; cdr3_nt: TGTGCCAGCAGCCTCGGGACTTCCAACTACAATGAGCAGTACTTC
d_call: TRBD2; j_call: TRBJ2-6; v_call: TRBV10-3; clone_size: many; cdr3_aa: CAIGLVPGANVLTF; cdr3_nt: TGTGCCATCGGACTAGTCCCTGGGGCCAACGTCCTGACTTTC
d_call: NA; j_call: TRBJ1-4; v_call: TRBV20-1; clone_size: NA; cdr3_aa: CSAPPTGYDEKLFF; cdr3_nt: TGCAGTGCCCCGCCCACAGGGTATGATGAAAAACTGTTTTTT
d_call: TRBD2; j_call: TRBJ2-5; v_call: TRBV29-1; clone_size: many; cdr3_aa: CSATTGTRKETQYF; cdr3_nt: TGCAGCGCTACTACCGGGACTAGAAAGGAGACCCAGTACTTC
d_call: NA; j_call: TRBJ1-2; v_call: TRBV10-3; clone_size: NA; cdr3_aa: CAISEQEGLYGYTF; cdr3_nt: TGTGCCATCAGTGAGCAGGAGGGTTTATATGGCTACACCTTC
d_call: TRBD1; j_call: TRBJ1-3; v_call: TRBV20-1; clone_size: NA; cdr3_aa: CSARAGGPLYF; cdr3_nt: TGCAGTGCCAGAGCAGGGGGCCCCCTATATTTT
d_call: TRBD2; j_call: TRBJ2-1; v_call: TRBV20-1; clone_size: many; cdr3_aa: CSEIGRFAYNEQFF; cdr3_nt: TGCAGTGAGATCGGGAGGTTTGCCTACAATGAGCAGTTCTTC
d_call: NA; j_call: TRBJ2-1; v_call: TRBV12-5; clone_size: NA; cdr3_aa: CASGLVLSRGSYNEQFF; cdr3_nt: TGTGCTAGTGGTTTGGTACTCAGTAGAGGCTCCTACAATGAGCAGTTCTTC
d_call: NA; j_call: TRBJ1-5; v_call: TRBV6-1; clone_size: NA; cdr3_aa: CASSEAVPKGGNQPQHF; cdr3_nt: TGTGCCAGCAGTGAAGCGGTCCCAAAAGGCGGGAATCAGCCCCAGCATTTT
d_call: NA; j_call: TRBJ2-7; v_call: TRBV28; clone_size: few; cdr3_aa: CASSCAGRNGEQYF; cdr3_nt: TGTGCCAGCAGTTGCGCGGGAAGGAATGGTGAGCAGTACTTC
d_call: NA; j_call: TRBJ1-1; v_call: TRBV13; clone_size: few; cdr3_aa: CASSLGPPMSTEAFF; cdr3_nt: TGTGCCAGCAGCTTAGGGCCCCCCATGAGCACTGAAGCTTTCTTT
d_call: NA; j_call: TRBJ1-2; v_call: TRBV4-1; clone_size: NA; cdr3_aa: CASSQGFRNYGYTF; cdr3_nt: TGCGCCAGCAGCCAAGGTTTCCGTAACTATGGCTACACCTTC
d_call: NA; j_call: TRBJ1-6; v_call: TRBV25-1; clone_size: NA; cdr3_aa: CASTRKDSADSPLHF; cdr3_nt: TGTGCCAGCACCCGAAAGGACAGTGCAGATTCACCCCTCCACTTT